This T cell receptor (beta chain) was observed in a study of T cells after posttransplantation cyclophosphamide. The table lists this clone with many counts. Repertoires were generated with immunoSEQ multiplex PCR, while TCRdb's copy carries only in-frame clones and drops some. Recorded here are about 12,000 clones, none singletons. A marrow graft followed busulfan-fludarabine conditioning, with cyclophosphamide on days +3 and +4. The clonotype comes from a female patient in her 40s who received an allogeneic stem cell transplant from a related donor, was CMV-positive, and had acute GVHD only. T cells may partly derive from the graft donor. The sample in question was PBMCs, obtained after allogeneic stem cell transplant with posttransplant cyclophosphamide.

CDR3 DNA: TGCGCCAGCAGACGGGACAGGGGGGCTTCGAACACCGGGGAGCTGTTTTTT. Translated, it gives CASRRDRGASNTGELFF. The chain is built from TRBV5-1 and TRBJ2-2, with 11 bases identical to TRBD1. The germline V gene has CDR1 SGHRS and CDR2 YFSETQ. The CDR3 length is 17 residues. The ends lost 5 bases at V and 0 bases at J; junction bases unmatched: 6.